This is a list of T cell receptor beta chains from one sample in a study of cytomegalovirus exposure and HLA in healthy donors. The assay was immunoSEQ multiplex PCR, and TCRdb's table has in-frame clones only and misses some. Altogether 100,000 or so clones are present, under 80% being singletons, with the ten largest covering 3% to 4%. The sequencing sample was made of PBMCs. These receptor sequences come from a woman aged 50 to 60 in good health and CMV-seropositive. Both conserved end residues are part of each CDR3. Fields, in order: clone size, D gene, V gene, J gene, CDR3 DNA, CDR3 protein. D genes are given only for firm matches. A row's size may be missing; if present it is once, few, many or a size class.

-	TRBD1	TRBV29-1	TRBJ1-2	TGCAGCTTCTCCCCAGGGGGTAACTATGGCTACACCTTC	CSFSPGGNYGYTF
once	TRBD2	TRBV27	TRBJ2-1	TGTGCCAGCAGTTGGGGGGGAGTTGCCTACAATGAGCAGTTCTTC	CASSWGGVAYNEQFF
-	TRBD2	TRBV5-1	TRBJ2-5	TGCGCCAGCTGCGGAGGTGCCGGGGGGGCAGGGGAGACCCAGTACTTC	CASCGGAGGAGETQYF
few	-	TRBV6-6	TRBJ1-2	TGTGCCAGCAGTCCACGTTCGGGCCGGACGGGGGGCTACACCTTC	CASSPRSGRTGGYTF
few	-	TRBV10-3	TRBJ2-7	TGTGCCACCTCGCTTGAGTACGAGCAGTACTTC	CATSLEYEQYF
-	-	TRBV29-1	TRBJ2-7	TGCAGCGTTGAACGGGGGATCCCCTACGAGCAGTACTTC	CSVERGIPYEQYF
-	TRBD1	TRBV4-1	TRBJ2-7	TGCGCCAGCAGCCAACGGACAGGGGATTTCTACGAGCAGTACTTC	CASSQRTGDFYEQYF
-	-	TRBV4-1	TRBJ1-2	TGCGCCAGCAGCCGCGGAGGGTTCAGTGGCTACACCTTC	CASSRGGFSGYTF
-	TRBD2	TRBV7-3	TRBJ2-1	TGTGCCAGCAGCATAGGGGCGTTTAGGACTAGATCAATGAATGAGCAGTTCTTC	CASSIGAFRTRSMNEQFF
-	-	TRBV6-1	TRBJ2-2	TGTGCCACCGGGGGAGCGAACACCGGGGAGCTGTTTTTT	CATGGANTGELFF
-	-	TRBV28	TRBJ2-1	TGTGCCAGCAGAAGGACAGTGCGCAGCTCCTACAATGAGCAGTTCTTC	CASRRTVRSSYNEQFF
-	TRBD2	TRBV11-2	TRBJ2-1	TGTGCCAGCAGCTCGGCGGGAGCCAATTACAATGAGCAGTTCTTC	CASSSAGANYNEQFF
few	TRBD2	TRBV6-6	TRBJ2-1	TGTGCCAGCAGCGCGCCCCCTAGCGGGGGAGTCAATGAGCAGTTCTTC	CASSAPPSGGVNEQFF
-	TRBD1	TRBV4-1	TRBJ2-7	TGCGCCAGCAGCCCCCAGGGGGAAGGCTACGAGCAGTACTTC	CASSPQGEGYEQYF
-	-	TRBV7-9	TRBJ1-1	TGTGCCTTAGGACAGCTGAACACTGAAGCTTTCTTT	CALGQLNTEAFF
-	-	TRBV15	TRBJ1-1	TGTGCCACCAGCAGAGATCTGGCAGGGACTCCTGAAGCTTTCTTT	CATSRDLAGTPEAFF
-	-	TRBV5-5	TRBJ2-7	TGTGCCAGCAGCTGGGCGCCGAGTAGCTCCTACGAGCAGTACTTC	CASSWAPSSSYEQYF
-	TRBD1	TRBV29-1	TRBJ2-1	TGCAGCGGGGACAGAAACAATGAGCAGTTCTTC	CSGDRNNEQFF
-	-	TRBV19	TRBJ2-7	TGTGCCAGTAGTATGGGGCAGGCCTCCTACGAGCAGTACTTC	CASSMGQASYEQYF
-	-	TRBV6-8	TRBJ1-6	TGTGCCAGCAGAAGGGAAGAAACAGGCCCCGGAGCCTATAATTCACCCCTCCACTTT	CASRREETGPGAYNSPLHF
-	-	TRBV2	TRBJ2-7	TGTGCCACTCGTGGGGGACACTTCTCCTACGAGCAGTACTTC	CATRGGHFSYEQYF
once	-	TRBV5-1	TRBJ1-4	TGCGCCAGCAGCTTGGGACAGGTCTCTGCTAATGAAAAACTGTTTTTT	CASSLGQVSANEKLFF